The present TCR beta chain was sequenced within a study of CD8 T cells in Susac syndrome. Study-level information: Patients with Susac syndrome, at blood draw, were therapy-naive, on corticosteroids, or on intravenous immunoglobulin alone. Study conclusions and caveats: Within Susac syndrome CD4+ T cell repertoires, clonal expansion was not evident.

TCR beta sequences were obtained from blood CD8+ and CD4+ T cells. It was with random hexamers that about 0.45 to 1 ug RNA was reverse transcribed. TCR beta CDR3 was amplified by immunoSEQ covering 54 Vbeta and 13 Jbeta. TCRdb reanalysed the immunoSEQ multiplex PCR reads using MiXCR and keeps one entry per CDR3 protein. The sample has about 190,000 distinct CDR3 sequences, under 97% seen once. Comment on this clonotype: Its target is not known.

CDR3 length: 17 amino acids. Looked up from germline, CDR1 is DFQATT and CDR2 is SNEGSKA (reference sequence). Losses at the gene ends were 7 bases for V and 2 bases for J; bases not matched to a gene: 16. The V and J genes are TRBV20-1 and TRBJ2-5; the match to TRBD1 covers 10 bases. The origin of this receptor is a human donor with Susac syndrome. The sample comprised CD4+ T cells from PBMCs. CDR3 sequence: CSVSGQGGFRGQETQYF. The DNA for the CDR3 is TGCAGTGTTTCCGGACAGGGGGGTTTTAGGGGGCAAGAGACCCAGTACTTC.